These T cell receptor beta chains were read from a single sample in a study of T cell responses to AZD1222 COVID-19 vaccine. Produced via immunoSEQ multiplex PCR; TCRdb's table is partial and in-frame only. This sample has around 120,000 clones, with about 88% found just once. Sequences were derived from peripheral blood, sampled on day 0 of MenACWY control vaccination. The receptor set was obtained from an adult in good health. CDR3s include the opening cysteine and the closing phenylalanine or tryptophan. Fields, in order: D gene, V gene, clone size, J gene, CDR3 DNA, CDR3 protein. The D gene is left open where the match is weak. Size tells how often a clone was seen (once, few, many) or the class of an expanded clone, and some rows leave it out.

d_gene: TRBD2; v_gene: TRBV24-1; abundance: .; j_gene: TRBJ2-3; CDR3nt: TGTGCCACCAGTCCCCTAAGTAGTAAGTCGGGAGGCTCAGATACGCAGTATTTT; CDR3aa: CATSPLSSKSGGSDTQYF
d_gene: TRBD2; v_gene: TRBV29-1; abundance: .; j_gene: TRBJ2-2; CDR3nt: TGCAGCGGTGGACTAGCGGGAGACACCGGGGAGCTGTTTTTT; CDR3aa: CSGGLAGDTGELFF
d_gene: TRBD1; v_gene: TRBV11-1; abundance: .; j_gene: TRBJ1-2; CDR3nt: TGTGCCAGCAGCTTTGGGACAGCTGGATCTGGCTACACCTTC; CDR3aa: CASSFGTAGSGYTF
d_gene: TRBD2; v_gene: TRBV4-1; abundance: .; j_gene: TRBJ2-7; CDR3nt: TGCGCCAGCAGCCTAACTAGCGGTCGATCCAAGCAGTACTTC; CDR3aa: CASSLTSGRSKQYF
d_gene: .; v_gene: TRBV3-1/TRBV3-2; abundance: once; j_gene: TRBJ1-1; CDR3nt: TGTGCCAGCAGCCTTAATTTAGCGAACACTGAAGCTTTCTTT; CDR3aa: CASSLNLANTEAFF
d_gene: .; v_gene: TRBV27; abundance: .; j_gene: TRBJ2-7; CDR3nt: TGTGCCAGCAGTTTAAGGGGCAGCTGGCGGGGTACCTCCTACGAGCAGTACTTC; CDR3aa: CASSLRGSWRGTSYEQYF
d_gene: .; v_gene: TRBV4-1; abundance: once; j_gene: TRBJ2-2; CDR3nt: TGCGCCAGCAGCCAAAGACAAAATGCCGGGGAGCTGTTTTTT; CDR3aa: CASSQRQNAGELFF
d_gene: TRBD2; v_gene: TRBV5-1; abundance: .; j_gene: TRBJ2-7; CDR3nt: TGCGCCAGCAGCCGGGAGGGGGGTATGGACTCCTACGAGCAGTACTTC; CDR3aa: CASSREGGMDSYEQYF
d_gene: .; v_gene: TRBV5-4; abundance: .; j_gene: TRBJ1-2; CDR3nt: TGTGCCAGCAGCTTGGGTATCGTCGACACCCACTATGGCTACACCTTC; CDR3aa: CASSLGIVDTHYGYTF
d_gene: .; v_gene: TRBV7-8; abundance: .; j_gene: TRBJ1-2; CDR3nt: TGTGCCAGCAGCGGAGGGGTTGGGGACTATGGCTACACCTTC; CDR3aa: CASSGGVGDYGYTF
d_gene: .; v_gene: TRBV11-2; abundance: .; j_gene: TRBJ2-3; CDR3nt: TGTGCCAGCAGCTTAGGAAGAGACCCTGGCACAGATACGCAGTATTTT; CDR3aa: CASSLGRDPGTDTQYF
d_gene: .; v_gene: TRBV5-1; abundance: .; j_gene: TRBJ1-1; CDR3nt: TGCGCCAGTAAGGAACATGGGGGGAGCACTGAAGCTTTCTTT; CDR3aa: CASKEHGGSTEAFF
d_gene: TRBD1; v_gene: TRBV7-9; abundance: few; j_gene: TRBJ2-5; CDR3nt: TGTGCCAGCATCCCGGACAGGGAAGGGGCAGAGACCCAGTACTTC; CDR3aa: CASIPDREGAETQYF
d_gene: .; v_gene: TRBV28; abundance: .; j_gene: TRBJ1-2; CDR3nt: TGTGCCGGCAGTTTCTTTTCGCGACAGCGCAACTTGTTCTATGGCTACACCTTC; CDR3aa: CAGSFFSRQRNLFYGYTF
d_gene: .; v_gene: TRBV6-6; abundance: .; j_gene: TRBJ2-3; CDR3nt: TGTGCCAGCAGTTACGGTCGAGTTAAAGATACGCAGTATTTT; CDR3aa: CASSYGRVKDTQYF
d_gene: .; v_gene: TRBV2; abundance: .; j_gene: TRBJ2-7; CDR3nt: TGTGCCAGCAGTGTATCGGGTTACGGAGACTACGAGCAGTACTTC; CDR3aa: CASSVSGYGDYEQYF
d_gene: .; v_gene: TRBV3-1/TRBV3-2; abundance: .; j_gene: TRBJ1-3; CDR3nt: TGTGCCAGCAGCGCTGTCGGGTCGTCCTCTGGAAACACCATATATTTT; CDR3aa: CASSAVGSSSGNTIYF
d_gene: .; v_gene: TRBV27; abundance: .; j_gene: TRBJ2-7; CDR3nt: TGTGCCAGCAGTTTACTCGCTGGGAGAAACTACGAGCAGTACTTC; CDR3aa: CASSLLAGRNYEQYF
d_gene: .; v_gene: TRBV18; abundance: once; j_gene: TRBJ1-5; CDR3nt: TGTGCCAGCTCACAGGGGAGCAATCAGCCCCAGCATTTT; CDR3aa: CASSQGSNQPQHF
d_gene: .; v_gene: TRBV10-3; abundance: .; j_gene: TRBJ1-4; CDR3nt: TGTGCCATCAGCCGGACTGGGACTAATGAAAAACTGTTTTTT; CDR3aa: CAISRTGTNEKLFF
d_gene: TRBD1; v_gene: TRBV4-1; abundance: .; j_gene: TRBJ2-7; CDR3nt: TGCGCCAGCAGCCAAGGCCCCTTGACAGGGCAAGAGCAGTACTTC; CDR3aa: CASSQGPLTGQEQYF
d_gene: .; v_gene: TRBV2; abundance: .; j_gene: TRBJ1-5; CDR3nt: TGTGCCAGCACAAGCGCAGACAGCAATCAGCCCCAGCATTTT; CDR3aa: CASTSADSNQPQHF
d_gene: TRBD1; v_gene: TRBV18; abundance: .; j_gene: TRBJ2-1; CDR3nt: TGTGCCAGCACTCTGTGGGACAGGCGGTACAATGAGCAGTTCTTC; CDR3aa: CASTLWDRRYNEQFF
d_gene: .; v_gene: TRBV7-9; abundance: .; j_gene: TRBJ1-6; CDR3nt: TGTGCCAGCAGTTTCTCAGGCGACAATTCACCCCTCCACTTT; CDR3aa: CASSFSGDNSPLHF
d_gene: TRBD2; v_gene: TRBV7-2; abundance: .; j_gene: TRBJ2-1; CDR3nt: TGTGCCAGCAGTTCCAGAGGACTAGCGGGGGGGGAGTTCTTC; CDR3aa: CASSSRGLAGGEFF
d_gene: TRBD1; v_gene: TRBV19; abundance: .; j_gene: TRBJ2-5; CDR3nt: TGTGCCAGTAGTTACGACAGGGGAGAGACCCAGTACTTC; CDR3aa: CASSYDRGETQYF
d_gene: TRBD2; v_gene: TRBV15; abundance: .; j_gene: TRBJ2-2; CDR3nt: TGTGCCACCAGAGCGGGAGGAGGGACCGGGGAGCTGTTTTTT; CDR3aa: CATRAGGGTGELFF
d_gene: .; v_gene: TRBV7-9; abundance: .; j_gene: TRBJ2-7; CDR3nt: TGTGCCAGCAGCTTAGTGGACTACGAGCAGTACTTC; CDR3aa: CASSLVDYEQYF